The 2 T cell receptor beta chains reported below all come from one sample, sequenced in a study of cytomegalovirus exposure and HLA in healthy donors. Both 60 Vbeta primers and 13 Jbeta primers went into the PCR. Sequencing was performed with immunoSEQ multiplex PCR; in TCRdb, only in-frame clones are kept and a portion is missing. The data contain around 100,000 clones, around 84% of them seen just once; the ten biggest clones take up less than 1.5%. The sample taken for sequencing was PBMCs. All receptors derive from a woman aged 18-29 years in good health and CMV-seronegative.

The V gene is TRBV5-1, the J gene TRBJ2-2; 7 nucleotides agree with TRBD2. The J segment lost 5 bases and the V segment lost 0 bases, leaving 7 bases of the junction unmatched. Germline CDR1 reads SGHRS; CDR2 reads YFSETQ. This CDR3 region has 16 residues. The CDR3 loop is CASSLEASGLTGELFF. The CDR3 region has the DNA TGCGCCAGCAGCTTGGAGGCTAGCGGACTTACCGGGGAGCTGTTTTTT.

The V call is TRBV27, the J call TRBJ1-2; 8 bases agree with TRBD1. The CDR3 has 17 residues. V lost 2 bases, J lost 6 bases, and 14 bases stayed unmatched. CDR1 and CDR2 (germline): MNHEY, SMNVEV (reference sequence). In DNA, the CDR3 is TGTGCCAGCAGTTTAAATTGGCAGGGGGCAATAGTGAATGGCTACACCTTC. Translated: CASSLNWQGAIVNGYTF.